These 28 T cell receptor beta chains were all obtained from the same sample, sequenced in a study of identical twins. Each CDR3 protein is one row after TCRdb ran MiXCR on the 5' RACE reads. The profile shows 550,000 to 700,000 distinct CDR3 sequences, about 20% of them singletons. This sample was also put to use in a study of T cells expressing NK-cell markers.

Sample: PBMCs. These receptors were obtained from a woman aged 18-30 years in good health.

This clonotype showed up just a few times. The chain employs TRBV5-1 and TRBJ2-1; tentative D call: TRBD1 (6 bases). V dropped 5 bases and J dropped 8 bases, with 20 bases sitting between them. The CDR3 length is 15 residues. Germline V CDR1 and CDR2: SGHRS, YFSETQ. The CDR3 protein is CASSPTELQGDEQFF. The DNA of the CDR3 is TGCGCCAGCAGTCCTACGGAGCTACAGGGCGATGAGCAGTTCTTC.

A remark on this clonotype: The germline gene is not matched at one end of the junction; a read error may be the cause. The genes are TRBV10-3 and TRBJ2-3, with D maybe TRBD2 (6 bases). CDR3 length: 13 residues. Per the germline V gene, CDR1 is ENHRY and CDR2 is SYGVKD. In DNA, the CDR3 is TGTGCCATCACTGGGACTCCCTCAGAGACGCAGTATTTT. The encoded protein is CAITGTPSETQYF.

In its sample, this clonotype was seen a few times. V is TRBV4-3 and J is TRBJ1-2, with a tentative D call TRBD1 (6 bases). This CDR3 contains 17 residues. The germline V and J ends were trimmed by 1 base and 3 bases, with 18 bases remaining between them. Germline lookup yields CDR1 LGHNA and CDR2 YSLEER. CDR3 protein: CASSQVLRTAWDYGYTF. DNA for the CDR3: TGCGCCAGCAGCCAAGTTTTGAGGACAGCATGGGACTATGGCTACACCTTC.

The CDR3, as DNA: TGCGCCAGCAGCCGCGGGACCCCCGGGACTAGCGGCACAGATACGCAGTATTTT. Translated, it gives CASSRGTPGTSGTDTQYF. The J gene is TRBJ2-3, the V gene TRBV4-1; 10 positions agree with TRBD2. From germline, CDR1 is MGHRA and CDR2 YSYEKL. The CDR3 has 18 amino acids. V dropped 4 bases and J dropped 1; count of bases not matched to a gene: 11.

This clonotype appeared a few times. This chain connects TRBV6-1 to TRBJ1-5; D gene unclear. This CDR3 spans 16 amino acids. Trimming cost V 2 bases and J 0 bases, with 11 bases left between them. The V gene's germline CDR1 is MNHNS and CDR2 SASEGT. The CDR3 region is CASSEYPGHSNQPQHF. The CDR3 DNA sequence: TGTGCCAGCAGTGAATATCCGGGTCATAGCAATCAGCCCCAGCATTTT.

The chain carries TRBV5-1 and TRBJ2-7; 8 bases are shared with TRBD1. With V trimmed by 6 bases and J by 4 bases, 9 bases remained unmatched. Germline V gives CDR1 SGHRS, CDR2 YFSETQ. This CDR3 is 14 amino acids long. CDR3 protein: CASTRRDRSYEQYF. CDR3 nucleotides: TGCGCCAGCACCCGCCGGGACAGGTCGTACGAGCAGTACTTC. The full variable domain, completed using reference TRBV5-1 and TRBJ2-7, is KAGVTQTPRYLIKTRGQQVTLSCSPISGHRSVSWYQQTPGQGLQFLFEYFSETQRNKGNFPGRFSGRQFSNSRSEMNVSTLELGDSALYLCASTRRDRSYEQYFGPGTRLTVT.

This clonotype was seen more than once but under ten times. The chain carries TRBV12-3 or TRBV12-4 and TRBJ2-1, with 10 bases matching TRBD1. The CDR3 length is 15 residues. Germline trimming cut 4 bases from V and 8 bases from J; bases unmatched to any gene: 8. CDR3 coding DNA: TGTGCCAGCAGTTCCCGACAGGGGGCTGTCCATGAGCAGTTCTTC. Its translation: CASSSRQGAVHEQFF.

The chain has TRBV20-1 and TRBJ2-1; 9 nucleotides agree with TRBD2. Germline loops: CDR1 DFQATT, CDR2 SNEGSKA (reference sequence). The CDR3 covers 16 residues. V gave up 2 bases and J gave up 4 bases; unmatched junction bases: 9. CDR3 loop: CSARSSSGGDYNEQFF. The CDR3 nucleotides are TGCAGTGCTAGATCAAGTAGCGGGGGTGATTACAATGAGCAGTTCTTC.

This chain uses TRBV20-1 with TRBJ1-1; D may be TRBD1 (6 bases). The CDR3 runs to 16 residues. Germline loops: CDR1 DFQATT, CDR2 SNEGSKA (reference sequence). Trimming cost V 5 bases and J 2 bases, with 21 bases left between them. CDR3 loop: CSADSIGGGLNTEAFF. The CDR3 DNA follows: TGCAGTGCTGACAGCATCGGCGGGGGGCTTAACACTGAAGCTTTCTTT.

The rearrangement joins TRBV20-1 to TRBJ1-1; no definite D call. The length of the CDR3 is 13 residues. The V and J ends lost 1 base and 8 bases respectively, with 14 bases between them. Germline V CDR1 and CDR2: DFQATT, SNEGSKA (reference sequence). The DNA for the CDR3 is TGCAGTGCTAGAGGACACATCCGGGAGGAAGCTTTCTTT. It encodes CSARGHIREEAFF.

This clonotype has more than one count but fewer than ten. The genes are TRBV9 and TRBJ2-7; 12 bases are shared with TRBD2. CDR3 length: 19 residues. After removal of 5 bases from V and 0 bases from J, the junction contained 15 bases not matched to a gene. Germline V CDR1 and CDR2: SGDLS, YYNGEE. CDR3 in DNA: TGTGCCAGCAGGATGACCGGGACTAGCGGGTATCCTAGCTCCTACGAGCAGTACTTC. It yields the protein CASRMTGTSGYPSSYEQYF. Based on the CDR3 plus reference TRBV9 and TRBJ2-7, the full variable domain is DSGVTQTPKHLITATGQRVTLRCSPRSGDLSVYWYQQSLDQGLQFLIQYYNGEERAKGNILERFSAQQFPDLHSELNLSSLELGDSALYFCASRMTGTSGYPSSYEQYFGPGTRLTVT.

The chain recombines TRBV5-1 with TRBJ2-3; D is unclear. V gave up 2 bases and J gave up 5 bases, with 15 bases separating them. In germline, CDR1 is SGHRS, CDR2 YFSETQ. The CDR3 extends over 15 amino acids. CDR3 DNA: TGCGCCAGCAGCTTATCCCCAGGCCTTGGAGATACGCAGTATTTT. This sequence encodes CASSLSPGLGDTQYF.

A few counts support this clonotype. V gene TRBV29-1 combines with J gene TRBJ2-3; 7 nucleotides line up with TRBD1. V lost 5 bases and J lost 14; bases outside the gene matches: 13. The CDR3 length is 12 residues. CDR1 SQVTM and CDR2 ANQGSEA come from the germline V gene. CDR3 in DNA: TGCAGCGTTTGGACAGGACGTCGGTTAGCGTATTTT. This encodes CSVWTGRRLAYF.

This clonotype was detected a few times. This rearrangement joins TRBV29-1 to TRBJ2-1, with 10 positions matching TRBD2. The V segment lost 6 bases and the J segment 6 bases; nucleotides outside the gene matches: 8. The V gene's germline CDR1 is SQVTM and CDR2 ANQGSEA. CDR3 length: 14 residues. The CDR3: CSVPTSGEINEQFF. The CDR3, as DNA: TGCAGCGTGCCAACTAGCGGGGAGATCAATGAGCAGTTCTTC.

The chain employs TRBV20-1 and TRBJ2-1; 7 bases map to TRBD2. The CDR3 extends over 14 amino acids. Germline V CDR1 and CDR2: DFQATT, SNEGSKA (reference sequence). The junction had 5 bases not matched to a gene; V was cut back by 0 bases and J by 6 bases. The CDR3 DNA sequence: TGCAGTGCTAGAGATCGGCGGGGGTTCAATGAGCAGTTCTTC. The encoded protein is CSARDRRGFNEQFF.

The chain has TRBV25-1 and TRBJ2-3; D is undetermined. From germline, CDR1 is MGHDK and CDR2 SYGVNS. This CDR3 has 16 residues. Trimming left V 2 bases short and J 1 base short, with 13 bases between. As DNA, the CDR3 is TGTGCCAGCAGTGAAGTCCGAGGCCACCGCACAGATACGCAGTATTTT. Amino acid sequence: CASSEVRGHRTDTQYF.

The J gene is TRBJ2-3, the V gene TRBV5-1; 7 bases agree with TRBD2. CDR1 is SGHRS and CDR2 is YFSETQ in the germline V gene. The CDR3 spans 14 residues. The V gene end was trimmed by 0 bases and the J gene end by 9 bases; junction bases not matched to a gene: 7. Here the CDR3 reads CASSLELASRTQYF. The CDR3 DNA follows: TGCGCCAGCAGCTTGGAACTAGCGAGTCGGACGCAGTATTTT.

The rearrangement joins TRBV12-3 or TRBV12-4 to TRBJ1-2, with TRBD1 matching over 7 bases. V gave up 6 bases and J gave up 4 bases; unmatched junction bases: 8. The CDR3 has 14 residues. CDR3 DNA: TGTGCCAGCAGCCCAGGGACAGCGACCTATGGCTACACCTTC. It codes for CASSPGTATYGYTF.

This chain links TRBV7-6 with TRBJ2-1; 15 nucleotides line up with TRBD2. The germline CDR1 and CDR2 sequences are SGHVS and FNYEAQ. The CDR3 runs 17 residues. With 5 bases clipped from V and 4 bases from J, the junction kept 6 bases outside the gene matches. CDR3 region: CASSQRGTSGGYNEQFF. DNA for the CDR3: TGTGCCAGCAGCCAGCGGGGGACTAGCGGGGGGTACAATGAGCAGTTCTTC.

This sequence joins TRBV11-2 and TRBJ2-1; D may match TRBD1 or TRBD2 (5 bases each). V was shortened by 1 base and J by 8 bases, with 12 bases between the two germline ends. The CDR3 is 14 amino acids. In germline, CDR1 is SGHAT, CDR2 FQNNGV. The CDR3 loop is CASSLARGAYEQFF. DNA of the CDR3: TGTGCCAGCAGCTTAGCCCGAGGGGCGTATGAGCAGTTCTTC.

This clonotype has at least ten counts. The rearrangement links TRBV19 to TRBJ2-5; D uncertain. The V gene's germline CDR1 is LNHDA and CDR2 SQIVND (reference sequence). V lost 5 bases, J lost 2 bases, and 18 bases lay in between. CDR3 length equals 16 residues. The CDR3 here is CASSLGVLIPQETQYF. The CDR3 DNA follows: TGTGCCAGTAGTCTAGGAGTTTTGATCCCTCAAGAGACCCAGTACTTC.

CDR3 DNA: TGCGCCAGCAGCTTGGGCCCGGGAGATAGCAATCAGCCCCAGCATTTT. As protein: CASSLGPGDSNQPQHF. The chain employs TRBV5-1 and TRBJ1-5, with D hard to call. CDR1 and CDR2 from the germline V gene are SGHRS and YFSETQ. Trimming cost V 0 bases and J 0 bases, with 10 bases left between them. The CDR3 runs to 16 residues.

The CDR3 region has the DNA TGTGCCACCAGCAGAGGCAGCGGGAAACTGTTTTTT. Protein sequence: CATSRGSGKLFF. V gene TRBV15 combines with J gene TRBJ1-4; D call uncertain. Germline-derived CDR1 and CDR2 are LNHNV and YYDKDF (reference sequence). This CDR3 has 12 amino acids. The ends were cut back, 1 base at V and 11 bases at J, with 8 bases in the middle.

The chain joins TRBV9 to TRBJ2-7; no clear D. From germline, CDR1 is SGDLS and CDR2 YYNGEE. The CDR3 spans 15 residues. Trimming shortened V by 0 bases and J by 0 bases, and 10 bases separated the two germline ends. The CDR3 nucleotides read TGTGCCAGCAGCGTAGGTACACCCCTCTCCTACGAGCAGTACTTC. The encoded protein is CASSVGTPLSYEQYF.

The V gene is TRBV9, the J gene TRBJ1-2; no firm D call. CDR3 length: 14 amino acids. The germline CDR1 and CDR2 sequences are SGDLS and YYNGEE. The V end lost 0 bases, the J end lost 3 bases, and 9 bases lay between the germline ends. This chain's CDR3 is CASSVEPGYYGYTF. DNA of the CDR3: TGTGCCAGCAGCGTAGAGCCCGGGTACTATGGCTACACCTTC.

This clonotype was seen more than once but under ten times. The CDR3 protein is CASSFLTEATYGYTF. CDR3 sequence (DNA): TGTGCCAGCAGTTTTCTAACGGAGGCAACGTATGGCTACACCTTC. The V call is TRBV12-3 or TRBV12-4, the J call TRBJ1-2; D is unclear. The V end was cut by 3 bases, the J end by 5 bases, with 16 bases between. This CDR3 comprises 15 residues.

In DNA, the CDR3 is TGCAGTGCCCGAAGCGGGGGGAGATCCTACGAGCAGTACTTC. Translating gives CSARSGGRSYEQYF. This chain links TRBV20-1 with TRBJ2-7, with 9 bases lining up with TRBD2. The germline gives CDR1 DFQATT, CDR2 SNEGSKA (reference sequence). V lost 6 bases, J lost 1 base, and 7 bases stayed unmatched. CDR3 size: 14 residues.

This clonotype was seen ten or more times. The V and J genes are TRBV11-3 and TRBJ1-5; D is uncertain. Trimming took 1 base from V and 2 from J, leaving 6 bases between them. This CDR3 is built from 14 residues. Germline CDR1 reads SGHNT; CDR2 reads YENEEA. CDR3 amino acids: CASSLGPGNQPQHF. The CDR3, as DNA: TGTGCCAGCAGCTTAGGGCCTGGCAATCAGCCCCAGCATTTT.